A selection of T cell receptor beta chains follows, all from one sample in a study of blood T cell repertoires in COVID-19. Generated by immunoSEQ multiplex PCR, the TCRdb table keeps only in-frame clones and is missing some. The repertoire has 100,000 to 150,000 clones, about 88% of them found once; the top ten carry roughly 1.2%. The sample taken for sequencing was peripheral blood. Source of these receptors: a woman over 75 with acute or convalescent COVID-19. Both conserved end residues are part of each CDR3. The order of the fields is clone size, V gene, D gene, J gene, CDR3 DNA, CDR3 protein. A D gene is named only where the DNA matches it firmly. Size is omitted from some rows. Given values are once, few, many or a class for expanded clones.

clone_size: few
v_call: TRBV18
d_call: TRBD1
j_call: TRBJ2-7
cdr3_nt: TGTGCCAGCTCACTTGGACAGGGGCTCAGCGAGCAGTACTTC
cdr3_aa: CASSLGQGLSEQYF

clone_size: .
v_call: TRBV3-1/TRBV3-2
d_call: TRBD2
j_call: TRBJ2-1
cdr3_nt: TGTGCCAGCAGCCAAGCCAGCGGGGGGGCTAATAATGAGCAGTTCTTC
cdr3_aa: CASSQASGGANNEQFF

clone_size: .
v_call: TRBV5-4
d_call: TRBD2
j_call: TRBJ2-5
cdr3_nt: TGTGCCAGCAGCTTGTTGTCTAGCGGGAGCCGTGAGACCCAGTACTTC
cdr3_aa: CASSLLSSGSRETQYF

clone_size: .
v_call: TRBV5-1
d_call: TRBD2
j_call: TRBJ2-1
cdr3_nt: TGCGCCAGCAGCCCACTAGCGGGAGATAACACCCATGAGCAGTTCTTC
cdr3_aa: CASSPLAGDNTHEQFF

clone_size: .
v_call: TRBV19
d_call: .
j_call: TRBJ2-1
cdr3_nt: TGTGCCAGTAGTATTCGCCGGGTGGCCCCCAACAATGAGCAGTTCTTC
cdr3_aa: CASSIRRVAPNNEQFF

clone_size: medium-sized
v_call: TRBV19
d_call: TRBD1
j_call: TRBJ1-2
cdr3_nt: TGTGCCAGTAGTACAACGGGACAGGGGTATGGCTACACCTTC
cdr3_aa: CASSTTGQGYGYTF

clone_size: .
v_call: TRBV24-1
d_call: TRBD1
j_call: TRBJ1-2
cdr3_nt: TGTGCCACCAGTGATACAGGGGTAGTCTATGGCTACACCTTC
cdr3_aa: CATSDTGVVYGYTF

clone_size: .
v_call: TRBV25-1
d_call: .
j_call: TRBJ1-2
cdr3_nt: TGTGCCAGCAGTGAAGCCGGGGGCTATGGCTACACCTTC
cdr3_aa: CASSEAGGYGYTF

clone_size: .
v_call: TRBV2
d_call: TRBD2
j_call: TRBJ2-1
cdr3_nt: TGTGCCAAGGGACTACGAAGTAATGAGCAGTTCTTC
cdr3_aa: CAKGLRSNEQFF

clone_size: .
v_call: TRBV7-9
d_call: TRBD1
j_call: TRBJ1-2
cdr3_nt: TGTGCCAGCAGCCTCGCCCAGGGACAGCCCCGGGACTATGGCTACACCTTC
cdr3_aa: CASSLAQGQPRDYGYTF

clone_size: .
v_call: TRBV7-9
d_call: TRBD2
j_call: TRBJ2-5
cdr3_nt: TGTGCCAGCAGCTTAGCTCTAGCGGGGGGCGAGACCCAGTACTTC
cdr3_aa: CASSLALAGGETQYF

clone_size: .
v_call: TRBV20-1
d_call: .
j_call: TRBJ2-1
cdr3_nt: TGCAGTCCTACCTCGGGGTCTGAGCAGTTCTTC
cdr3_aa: CSPTSGSEQFF

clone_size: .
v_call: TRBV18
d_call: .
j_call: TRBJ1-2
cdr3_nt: TGTGCCAGCTCACCACGCGGTCGAGCTAACTATGGCTACACCTTC
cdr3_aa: CASSPRGRANYGYTF

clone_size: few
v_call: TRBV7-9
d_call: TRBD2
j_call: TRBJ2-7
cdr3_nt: TGTGCCAGCAGCTCTCGACTAGCGGGGGCCCACTACGAGCAGTACTTC
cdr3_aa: CASSSRLAGAHYEQYF

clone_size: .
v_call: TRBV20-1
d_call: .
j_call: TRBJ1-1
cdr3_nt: TGCAGTGCTAGTACCAGGGCGAACACTGAAGCTTTCTTT
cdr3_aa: CSASTRANTEAFF

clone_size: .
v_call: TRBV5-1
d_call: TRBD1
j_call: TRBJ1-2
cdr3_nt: TGCGCCAGCAGCCTGGGACAGGGGGCGCGTGGCTACACCTTC
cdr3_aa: CASSLGQGARGYTF

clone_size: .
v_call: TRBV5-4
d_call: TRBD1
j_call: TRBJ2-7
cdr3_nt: TGTGCCAGCAGGCCCGGGACAGGGGACGAGCAGTACTTC
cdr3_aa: CASRPGTGDEQYF

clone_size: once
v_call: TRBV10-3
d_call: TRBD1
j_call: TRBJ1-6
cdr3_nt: TGTGCCATCAGTGATAAGACAGGGGTAGGTTCACCCCTCCACTTT
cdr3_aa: CAISDKTGVGSPLHF

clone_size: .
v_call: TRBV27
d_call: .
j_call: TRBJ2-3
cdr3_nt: TGTGCCAGCAGTTTCCGAGATACGCAGTATTTT
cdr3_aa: CASSFRDTQYF

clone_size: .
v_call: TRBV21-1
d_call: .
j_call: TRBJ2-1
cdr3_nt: TGTGCCAGCAGCAGAGCAACTCAGACTAGCGGGAGGGAGGGTCACAATGAGCAGTTCTTC
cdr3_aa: CASSRATQTSGREGHNEQFF

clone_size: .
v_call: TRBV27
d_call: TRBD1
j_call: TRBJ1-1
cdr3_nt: TGTGCCAGCAGTTTTACAGGGGTGAACACTGAAGCTTTCTTT
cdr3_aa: CASSFTGVNTEAFF

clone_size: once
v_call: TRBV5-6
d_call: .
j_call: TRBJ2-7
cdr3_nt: TGTGCCAGCAGCCTGACCAGGGATCCCTACGAGCAGTACTTC
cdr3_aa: CASSLTRDPYEQYF

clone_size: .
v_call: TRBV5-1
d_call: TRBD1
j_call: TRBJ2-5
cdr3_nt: TGCGCCAGCAGCTTACAGGGGGCCGGAGAGACCCAGTACTTC
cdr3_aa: CASSLQGAGETQYF

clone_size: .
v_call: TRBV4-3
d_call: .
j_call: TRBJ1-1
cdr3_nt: TGCGCCAGCAGCCTTCGAGGGAGTACTGAAGCTTTCTTT
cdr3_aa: CASSLRGSTEAFF

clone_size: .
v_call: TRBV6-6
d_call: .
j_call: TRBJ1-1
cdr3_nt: TGTGCCAGCAGCCGCGCAGGGGTGGGAAACACTGAAGCTTTCTTT
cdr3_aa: CASSRAGVGNTEAFF

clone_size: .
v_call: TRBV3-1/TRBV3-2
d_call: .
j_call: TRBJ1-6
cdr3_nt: TGTGCCAGCAGCCAAGATCCCCTCCGTTTCGATTCACCCCTCCACTTT
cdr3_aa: CASSQDPLRFDSPLHF

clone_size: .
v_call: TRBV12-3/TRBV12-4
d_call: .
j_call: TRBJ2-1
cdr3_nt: TGTGCCAGCAGGTCAAGCGGGCCAGATGAGCAGTTCTTC
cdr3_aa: CASRSSGPDEQFF

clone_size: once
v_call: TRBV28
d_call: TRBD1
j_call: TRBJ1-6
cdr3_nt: TGTGCCAGCAGTCCCCGACAGGGCCCGTCACCCCTCCACTTT
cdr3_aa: CASSPRQGPSPLHF

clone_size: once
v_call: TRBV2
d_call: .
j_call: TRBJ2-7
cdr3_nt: TGTGCCAGCAGTAGACAGGCCTACGAGCAGTACTTC
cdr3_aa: CASSRQAYEQYF

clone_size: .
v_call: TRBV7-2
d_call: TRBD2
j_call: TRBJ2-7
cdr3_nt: TGTGCCAGCAGCTTAGGTGCTAGCGGGGGGGCAGGGGCATCTCAGTACTTC
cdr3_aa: CASSLGASGGAGASQYF

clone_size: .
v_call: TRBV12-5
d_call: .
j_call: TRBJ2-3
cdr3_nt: TGTGCTAGTGGTTCGGGTGGTACGCAGTATTTT
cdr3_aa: CASGSGGTQYF

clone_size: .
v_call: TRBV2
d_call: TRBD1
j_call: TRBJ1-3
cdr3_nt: TGTGCCAGCAGTAGACAGGGCTCTGGAAACACCATATATTTT
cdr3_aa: CASSRQGSGNTIYF

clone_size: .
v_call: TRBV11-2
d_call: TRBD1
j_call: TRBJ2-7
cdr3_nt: TGTGCCAGCAGCCCGGACAGGGGCCGGGAGCAGTACTTC
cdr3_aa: CASSPDRGREQYF

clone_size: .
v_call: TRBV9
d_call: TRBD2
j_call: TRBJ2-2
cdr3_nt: TGTGCCAGCAGCGGCACTAGCGGGGGACCCGGGGAGCTGTTTTTT
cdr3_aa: CASSGTSGGPGELFF

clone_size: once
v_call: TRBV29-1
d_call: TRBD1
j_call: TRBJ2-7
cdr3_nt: TGCAGCGTGGGGACAGGGTCCCACGAGCAGTACTTC
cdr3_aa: CSVGTGSHEQYF

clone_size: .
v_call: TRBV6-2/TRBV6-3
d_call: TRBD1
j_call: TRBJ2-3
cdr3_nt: TGTGCCAGCAGTTTCGGACAGGGCGTTGATACGCAGTATTTT
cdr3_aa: CASSFGQGVDTQYF

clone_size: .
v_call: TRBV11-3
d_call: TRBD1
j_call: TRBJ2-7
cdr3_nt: TGTGCCAGCAGCCGGACAGGGGGCGGCGAGCAGTACTTC
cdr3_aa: CASSRTGGGEQYF